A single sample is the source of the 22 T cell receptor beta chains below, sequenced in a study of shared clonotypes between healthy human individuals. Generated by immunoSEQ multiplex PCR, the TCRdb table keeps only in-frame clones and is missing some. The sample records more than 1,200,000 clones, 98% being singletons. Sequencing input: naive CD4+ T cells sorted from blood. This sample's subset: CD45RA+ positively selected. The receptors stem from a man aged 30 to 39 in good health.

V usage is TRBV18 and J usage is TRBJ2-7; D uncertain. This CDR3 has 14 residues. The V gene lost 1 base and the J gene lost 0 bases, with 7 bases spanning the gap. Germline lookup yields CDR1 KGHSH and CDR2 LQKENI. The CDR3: CASSPLGNSYEQYF. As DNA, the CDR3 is TGTGCCAGCTCACCACTGGGTAACTCCTACGAGCAGTACTTC.

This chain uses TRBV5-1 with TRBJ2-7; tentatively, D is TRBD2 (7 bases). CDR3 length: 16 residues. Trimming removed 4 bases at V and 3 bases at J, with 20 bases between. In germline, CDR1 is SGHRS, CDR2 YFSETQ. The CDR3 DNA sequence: TGCGCCAGCAGCCTCCACCGAGGGGGGGAGTACTACGAGCAGTACTTC. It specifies CASSLHRGGEYYEQYF.

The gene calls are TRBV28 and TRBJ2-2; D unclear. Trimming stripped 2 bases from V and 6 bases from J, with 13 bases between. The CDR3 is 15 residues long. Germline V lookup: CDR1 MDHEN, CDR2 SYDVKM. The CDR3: CASSLPRFRSGELFF. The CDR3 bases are TGTGCCAGCAGTTTACCCCGGTTCCGATCCGGGGAGCTGTTTTTT.

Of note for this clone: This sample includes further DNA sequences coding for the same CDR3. In DNA form, the CDR3 reads TGTGCCAGCTCACCAGCCGGGGATACGCAGTATTTT. It yields the protein CASSPAGDTQYF. The V gene is TRBV18, the J gene TRBJ2-3; D is unresolved. The CDR3 loop spans 12 amino acids. Germline assignment: CDR1 KGHSH and CDR2 LQKENI. V was clipped by 2 bases and J by 6 bases, with 6 bases between them.

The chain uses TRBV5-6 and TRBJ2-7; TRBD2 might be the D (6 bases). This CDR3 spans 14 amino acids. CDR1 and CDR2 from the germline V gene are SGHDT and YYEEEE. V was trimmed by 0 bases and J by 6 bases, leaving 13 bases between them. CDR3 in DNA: TGTGCCAGCAGCTTGGGACTAGAAGGAGGCGAGCAGTACTTC. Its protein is CASSLGLEGGEQYF.

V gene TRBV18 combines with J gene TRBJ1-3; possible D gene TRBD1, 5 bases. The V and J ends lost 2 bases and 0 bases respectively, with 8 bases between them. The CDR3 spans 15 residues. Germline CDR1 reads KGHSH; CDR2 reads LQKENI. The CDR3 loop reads CASSPDSFSGNTIYF. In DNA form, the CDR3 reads TGTGCCAGCTCACCAGACAGCTTCTCTGGAAACACCATATATTTT.

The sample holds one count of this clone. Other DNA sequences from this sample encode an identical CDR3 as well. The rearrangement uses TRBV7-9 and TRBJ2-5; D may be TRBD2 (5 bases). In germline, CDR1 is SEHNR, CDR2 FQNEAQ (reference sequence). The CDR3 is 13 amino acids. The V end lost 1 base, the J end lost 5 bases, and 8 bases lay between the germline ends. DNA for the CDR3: TGTGCCAGCAGCTTAGGAGGGCTGGAGACCCAGTACTTC. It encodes CASSLGGLETQYF.

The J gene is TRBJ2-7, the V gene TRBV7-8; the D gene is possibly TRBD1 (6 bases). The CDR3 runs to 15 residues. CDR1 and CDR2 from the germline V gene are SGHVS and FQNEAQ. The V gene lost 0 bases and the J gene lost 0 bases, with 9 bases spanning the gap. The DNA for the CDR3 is TGTGCCAGCAGCTTAGCGGGACATAGCTCCTACGAGCAGTACTTC. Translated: CASSLAGHSSYEQYF.

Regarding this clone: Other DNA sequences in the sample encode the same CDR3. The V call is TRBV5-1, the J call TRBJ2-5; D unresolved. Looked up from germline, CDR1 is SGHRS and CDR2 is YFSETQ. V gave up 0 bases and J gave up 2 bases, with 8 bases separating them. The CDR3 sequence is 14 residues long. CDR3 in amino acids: CASSLAGFQETQYF. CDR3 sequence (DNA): TGCGCCAGCAGCTTGGCTGGGTTTCAAGAGACCCAGTACTTC.

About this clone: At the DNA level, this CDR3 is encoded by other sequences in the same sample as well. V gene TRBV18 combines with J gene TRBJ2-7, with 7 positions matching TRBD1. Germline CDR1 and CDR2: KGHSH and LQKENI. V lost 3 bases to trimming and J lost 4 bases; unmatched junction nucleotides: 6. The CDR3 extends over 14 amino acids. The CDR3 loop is CASSPLDRAYEQYF. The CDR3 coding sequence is TGTGCCAGCTCACCGCTAGACAGGGCATACGAGCAGTACTTC.

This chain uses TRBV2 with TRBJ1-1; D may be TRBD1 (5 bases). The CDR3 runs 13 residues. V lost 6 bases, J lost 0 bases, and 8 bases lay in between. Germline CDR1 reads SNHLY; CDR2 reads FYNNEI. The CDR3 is CASSRELNTEAFF. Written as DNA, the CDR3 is TGTGCCAGCAGCAGGGAGCTGAACACTGAAGCTTTCTTT.

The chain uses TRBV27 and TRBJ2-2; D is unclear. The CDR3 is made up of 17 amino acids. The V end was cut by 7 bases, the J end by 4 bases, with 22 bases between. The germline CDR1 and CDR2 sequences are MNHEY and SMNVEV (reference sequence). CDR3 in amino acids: CASKNRAAEVFTGELFF. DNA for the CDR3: TGTGCCAGCAAAAATAGGGCTGCAGAGGTGTTCACCGGGGAGCTGTTTTTT.

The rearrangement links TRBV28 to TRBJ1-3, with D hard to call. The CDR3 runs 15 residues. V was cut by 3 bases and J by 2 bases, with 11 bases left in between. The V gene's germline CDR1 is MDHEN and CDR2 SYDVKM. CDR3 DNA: TGTGCCAGCAGTTTGGGAGGGATGCCTGGAAACACCATATATTTT. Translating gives CASSLGGMPGNTIYF.

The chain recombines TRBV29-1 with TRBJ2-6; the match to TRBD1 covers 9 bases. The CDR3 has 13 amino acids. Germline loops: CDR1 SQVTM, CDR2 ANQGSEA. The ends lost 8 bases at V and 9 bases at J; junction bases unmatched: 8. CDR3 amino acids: CSSGTGLDNVLTF. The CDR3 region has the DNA TGCAGCTCCGGGACAGGGCTGGACAACGTCCTGACTTTC.

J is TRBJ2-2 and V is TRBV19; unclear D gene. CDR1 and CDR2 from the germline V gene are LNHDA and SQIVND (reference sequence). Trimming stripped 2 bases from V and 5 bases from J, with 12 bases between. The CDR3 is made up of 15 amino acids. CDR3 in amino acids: CASSIRGLRTGELFF. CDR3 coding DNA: TGTGCCAGTAGTATAAGAGGCTTGAGGACCGGGGAGCTGTTTTTT.

The CDR3 spells CASSLDGFLGYTF. CDR3 coding DNA: TGTGCCAGCAGCTTAGACGGGTTTCTCGGCTACACCTTC. The J gene is TRBJ1-2, the V gene TRBV7-6; D is ambiguous. The germline gives CDR1 SGHVS, CDR2 FNYEAQ. V was trimmed by 1 base and J by 8 bases, leaving 11 bases between them. The CDR3 is 13 amino acids. Full variable domain (remainder filled in from reference TRBV7-6 and TRBJ1-2): GAGVSQSPRYKVTKRGQDVALRCDPISGHVSLYWYRQALGQGPEFLTYFNYEAQQDKSGLPNDRFSAERPEGSISTLTIQRTEQRDSAMYRCASSLDGFLGYTFGSGTRLTVV.

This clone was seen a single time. The CDR3 reads CASSWRDRVSYEQYF. For the CDR3, the DNA is TGTGCCAGCAGCTGGCGGGACAGGGTGAGTTACGAGCAGTACTTC. The chain carries TRBV13 and TRBJ2-7, with 9 bases that match TRBD1. V gave up 4 bases and J gave up 4 bases; unmatched junction bases: 8. This CDR3 comprises 15 residues. Germline values: CDR1 PRHDT, CDR2 FYEKMQ (reference sequence).

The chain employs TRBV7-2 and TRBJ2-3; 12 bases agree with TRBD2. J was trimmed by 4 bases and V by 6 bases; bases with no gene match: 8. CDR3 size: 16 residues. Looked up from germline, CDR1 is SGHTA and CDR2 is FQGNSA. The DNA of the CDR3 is TGTGCCAGCAGTCGCCTAGCGGGAGGGCCCGCAGATACGCAGTATTTT. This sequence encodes CASSRLAGGPADTQYF.

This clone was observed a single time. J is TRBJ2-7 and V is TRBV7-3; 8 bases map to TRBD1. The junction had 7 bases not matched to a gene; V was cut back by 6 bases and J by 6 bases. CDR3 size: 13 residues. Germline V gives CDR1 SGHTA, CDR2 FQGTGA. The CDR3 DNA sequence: TGTGCCAGCAGGTTTGACAGGGGTGGCGAGCAGTACTTC. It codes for CASRFDRGGEQYF.

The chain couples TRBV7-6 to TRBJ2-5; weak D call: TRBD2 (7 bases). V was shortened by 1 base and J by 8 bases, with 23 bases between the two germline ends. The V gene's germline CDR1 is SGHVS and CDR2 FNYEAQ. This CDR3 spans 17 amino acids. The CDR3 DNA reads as TGTGCCAGCAGCTTAGGGAGCAGGGGAGGGTTGTTGAGAACCCAGTACTTC. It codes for CASSLGSRGGLLRTQYF.

The CDR3 coding sequence is TGCGCCAGCAGCTTGGGTAGCGGGAATGCTTATGAGCAGTTCTTC. This encodes CASSLGSGNAYEQFF. J is TRBJ2-1 and V is TRBV5-1; 8 bases map to TRBD2. J lost 8 bases, V lost 0 bases, and 7 bases had no gene match. This CDR3 spans 15 amino acids. The germline gives CDR1 SGHRS, CDR2 YFSETQ.

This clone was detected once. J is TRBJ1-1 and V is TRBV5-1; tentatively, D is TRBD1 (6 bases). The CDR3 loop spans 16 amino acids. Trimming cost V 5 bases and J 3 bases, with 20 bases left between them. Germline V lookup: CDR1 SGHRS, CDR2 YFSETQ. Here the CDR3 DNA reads TGCGCCAGCAGTCTGTGGGGCAGGGCAGGGGACACTGAAGCTTTCTTT. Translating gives CASSLWGRAGDTEAFF.